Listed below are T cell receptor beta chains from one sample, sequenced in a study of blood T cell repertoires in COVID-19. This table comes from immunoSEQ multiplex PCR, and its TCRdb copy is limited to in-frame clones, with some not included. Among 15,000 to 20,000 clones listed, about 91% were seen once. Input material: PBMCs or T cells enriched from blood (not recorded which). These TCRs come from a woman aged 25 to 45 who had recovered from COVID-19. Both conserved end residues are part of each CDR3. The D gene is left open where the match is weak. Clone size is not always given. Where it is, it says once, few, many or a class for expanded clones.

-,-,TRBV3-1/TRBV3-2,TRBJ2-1,TGTGCCAGCAGCCTGGACTACCGGGATAGGTTCTTC,CASSLDYRDRFF
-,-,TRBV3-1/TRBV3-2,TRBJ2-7,TGTGCCAGCAGCCAGACTCCTTCTCGGGAGCAGTACTTC,CASSQTPSREQYF
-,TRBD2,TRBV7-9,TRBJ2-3,TGTGCCAGCAGCCCCACGGGGGGGGACGGAGATACGCAGTATTTT,CASSPTGGDGDTQYF
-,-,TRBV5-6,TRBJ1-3,TGTGCCAGCAGCTTAGCAGGCGCTACTGGAAACACCATATATTTT,CASSLAGATGNTIYF
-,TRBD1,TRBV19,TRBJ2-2,TGTGCCAGTAGTATCCCACAGGGGACCGGGGAGCTGTTTTTT,CASSIPQGTGELFF
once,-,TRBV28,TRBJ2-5,TGTGCCAGCTCCTCTAAAGAGACCCAGTACTTC,CASSSKETQYF
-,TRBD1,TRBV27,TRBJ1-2,TGTGCCAGCAGTGGCCTTAACAGGGGTGGCTACACCTTC,CASSGLNRGGYTF
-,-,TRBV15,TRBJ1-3,TGTGCCACCAGCGAAGGCCAGGGCTCTGGAAACACCATATATTTT,CATSEGQGSGNTIYF
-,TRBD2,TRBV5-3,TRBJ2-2,TGTGCCAGAAGCTCCGGGACTAGCGGGGGGGTTAACACCGGGGAGCTGTTTTTT,CARSSGTSGGVNTGELFF
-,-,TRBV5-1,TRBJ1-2,TGCGCCAGCAGCTTGCGGACAGCTAACTATGGCTACACCTTC,CASSLRTANYGYTF
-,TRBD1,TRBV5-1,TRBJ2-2,TGCGCCAGCAGCCGGAGCCCGGGACAGGGGTCATCCGGGGAGCTGTTTTTT,CASSRSPGQGSSGELFF
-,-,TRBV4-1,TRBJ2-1,TGCGCCAGCAGCCATGGCTGGCTAGCTCAGGATGAGCAGTTCTTC,CASSHGWLAQDEQFF
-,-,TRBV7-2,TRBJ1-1,TGTGCCAGCAGCTTAGAACCAGGTGGCACTGAAGCTTTCTTT,CASSLEPGGTEAFF
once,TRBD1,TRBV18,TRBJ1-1,TGTGCCAGCTCACCGCTACAGGGGGTCGGGGCTTTCTTT,CASSPLQGVGAFF
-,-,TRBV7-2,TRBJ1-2,TGTGCCAGCAGCGCGGGACCCTACGAGGGCTACACCTTC,CASSAGPYEGYTF
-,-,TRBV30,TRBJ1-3,TGTGCCTGGAGTAGGGGCTCTGGAAACACCATATATTTT,CAWSRGSGNTIYF
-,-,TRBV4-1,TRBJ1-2,TGCGCCAGCAGCCAAGGGGACAAAGCTAACTATGGCTACACCTTC,CASSQGDKANYGYTF
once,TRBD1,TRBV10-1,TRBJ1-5,TGCGCCAGCAACCACGGGACAGGCAATCAGCCCCAGCATTTT,CASNHGTGNQPQHF
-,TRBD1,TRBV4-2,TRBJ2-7,TGTGCCAGCAGCCAGACGGGACAGTCCTACGAGCAGTACTTC,CASSQTGQSYEQYF
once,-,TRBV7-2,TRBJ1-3,TGTGCCAGCAGCTCCGGCGGTTCTGGAAACACCATATATTTT,CASSSGGSGNTIYF
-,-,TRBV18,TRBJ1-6,TGTGCCAGCTCACCCACAGGGACCGCCTATAATTCACCCCTCCACTTT,CASSPTGTAYNSPLHF
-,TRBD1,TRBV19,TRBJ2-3,TGTGCCAGTAGTATAGATCGCCTTGGACAGGGCCCTAGCACAGATACGCAGTATTTT,CASSIDRLGQGPSTDTQYF
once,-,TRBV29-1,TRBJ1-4,TGCAGCGTTGGTACCAGTTCAACTAATGAAAAACTGTTTTTT,CSVGTSSTNEKLFF
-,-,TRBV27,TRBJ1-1,TGTGCCAGCAGTTTACAGAAATGGACTGAAGCTTTCTTT,CASSLQKWTEAFF
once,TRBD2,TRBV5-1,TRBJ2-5,TGCGCCAGCAGCTTGGTGGGTAGCGGGGGTCAAGAGACCCAGTACTTC,CASSLVGSGGQETQYF
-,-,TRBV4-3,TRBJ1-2,TGCGCCAGCAGCCAAGATGTACAGTATGGCTACACCTTC,CASSQDVQYGYTF
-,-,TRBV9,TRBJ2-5,TGTGCCAGCAGCGTAGATGGGGGGGCCCAAGAGACCCAGTACTTC,CASSVDGGAQETQYF
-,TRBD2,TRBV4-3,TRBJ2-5,TGCGCCAGCAGCCTGGGACTAGCGGGGGGCCAAGAGACCCAGTACTTC,CASSLGLAGGQETQYF
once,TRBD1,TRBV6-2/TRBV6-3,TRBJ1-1,TGTGCCAGCAGCACCGGGACAGGGATTGAAGCTTTCTTT,CASSTGTGIEAFF
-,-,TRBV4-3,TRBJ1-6,TGCGCCAGCAGCCAAGATATCACAGGAGAGGATTCACCCCTCCACTTT,CASSQDITGEDSPLHF
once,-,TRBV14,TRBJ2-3,TGTGCCAGCAGCCAAGTTGGGCCTAATACGCAGTATTTT,CASSQVGPNTQYF
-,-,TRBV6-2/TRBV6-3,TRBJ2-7,TGTGCCAGCAGTTACGCTGACAGTAACGAGCAGTACTTC,CASSYADSNEQYF